This T cell receptor beta chain was sequenced for a study of control samples from healthy donors and cancer patients. Sequencing was performed with immunoSEQ multiplex PCR; in TCRdb, only in-frame clones are kept and a portion is missing. The table shows about 130,000 clones, with around nine tenths occurring only once. The CDR3 sequence is 12 residues long. V dropped 6 bases and J dropped 8 bases, with 8 bases sitting between them. CDR1 and CDR2 (germline): KGHSH, LQKENI. Specimen: blood. This rearrangement joins TRBV18 to TRBJ1-6, with no clear D. The receptor was derived from a man aged 40-49 years in good health. The CDR3 sequence is CASSTDHSPLHF. In DNA, the CDR3 is TGTGCCAGCTCTACCGACCATTCACCCCTCCACTTT.